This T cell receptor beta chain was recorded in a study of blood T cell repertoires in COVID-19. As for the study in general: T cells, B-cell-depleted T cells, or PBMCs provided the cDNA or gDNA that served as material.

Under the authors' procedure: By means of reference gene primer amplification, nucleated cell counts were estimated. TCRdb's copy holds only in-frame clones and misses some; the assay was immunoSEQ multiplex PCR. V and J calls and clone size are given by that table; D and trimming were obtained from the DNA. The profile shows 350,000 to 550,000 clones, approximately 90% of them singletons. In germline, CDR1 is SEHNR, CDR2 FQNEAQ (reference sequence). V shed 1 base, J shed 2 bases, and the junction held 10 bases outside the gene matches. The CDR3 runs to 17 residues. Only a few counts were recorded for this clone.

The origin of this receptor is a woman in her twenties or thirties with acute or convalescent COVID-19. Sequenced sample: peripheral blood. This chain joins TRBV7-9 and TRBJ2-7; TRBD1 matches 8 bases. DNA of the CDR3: TGTGCCAGCAGCTTAGATACAGGGGGAGGCTTCGCCTACGAGCAGTACTTC. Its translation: CASSLDTGGGFAYEQYF.